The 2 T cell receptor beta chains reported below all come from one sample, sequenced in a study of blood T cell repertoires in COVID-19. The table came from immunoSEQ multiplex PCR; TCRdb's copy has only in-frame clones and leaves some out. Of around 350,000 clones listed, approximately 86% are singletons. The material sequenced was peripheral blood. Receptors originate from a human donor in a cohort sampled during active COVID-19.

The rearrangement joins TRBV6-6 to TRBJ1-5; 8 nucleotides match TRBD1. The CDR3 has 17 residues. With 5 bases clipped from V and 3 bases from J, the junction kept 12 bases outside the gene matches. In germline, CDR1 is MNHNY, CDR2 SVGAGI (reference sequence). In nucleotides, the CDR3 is TGTGCCAGCAGTCCTCATGGGGGACAGGCGATCAATCAGCCCCAGCATTTT. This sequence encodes CASSPHGGQAINQPQHF.

The CDR3 loop is CASSLEGTSGYNEQFF. Written as DNA, the CDR3 is TGCGCCAGCAGCTTGGAAGGGACTAGCGGGTACAATGAGCAGTTCTTC. The chain has TRBV5-1 and TRBJ2-1; TRBD2 matches at 12 bases. The germline gives CDR1 SGHRS, CDR2 YFSETQ. J gave up 4 bases and V 0 bases, and 2 bases lay outside the gene matches. The CDR3 is 16 amino acids.